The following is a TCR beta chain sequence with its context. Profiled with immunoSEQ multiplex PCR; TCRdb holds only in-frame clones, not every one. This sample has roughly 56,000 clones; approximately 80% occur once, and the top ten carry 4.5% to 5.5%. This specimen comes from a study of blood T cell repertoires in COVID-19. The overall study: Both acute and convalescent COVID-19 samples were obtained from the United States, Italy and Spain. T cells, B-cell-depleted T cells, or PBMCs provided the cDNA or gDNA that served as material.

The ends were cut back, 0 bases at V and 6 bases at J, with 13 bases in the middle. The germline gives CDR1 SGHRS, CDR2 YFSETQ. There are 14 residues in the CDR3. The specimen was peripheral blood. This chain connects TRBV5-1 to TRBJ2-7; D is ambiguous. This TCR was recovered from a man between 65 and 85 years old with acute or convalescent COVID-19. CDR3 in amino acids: CASSLDAPDSEQYF. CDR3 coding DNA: TGCGCCAGCAGCTTGGACGCCCCCGACTCCGAGCAGTACTTC.